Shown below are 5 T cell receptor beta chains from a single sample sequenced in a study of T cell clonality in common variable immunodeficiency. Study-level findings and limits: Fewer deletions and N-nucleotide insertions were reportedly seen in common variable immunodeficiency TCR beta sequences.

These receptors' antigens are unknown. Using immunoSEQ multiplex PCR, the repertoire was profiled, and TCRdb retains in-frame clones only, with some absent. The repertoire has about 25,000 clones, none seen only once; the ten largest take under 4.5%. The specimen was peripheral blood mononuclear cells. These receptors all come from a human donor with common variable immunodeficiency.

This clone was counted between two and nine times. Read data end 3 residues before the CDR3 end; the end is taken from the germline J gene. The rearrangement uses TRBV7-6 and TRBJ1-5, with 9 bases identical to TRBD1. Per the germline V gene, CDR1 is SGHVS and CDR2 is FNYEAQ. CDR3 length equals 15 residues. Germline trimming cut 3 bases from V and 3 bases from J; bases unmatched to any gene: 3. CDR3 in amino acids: CASSFEQGANQPQHF. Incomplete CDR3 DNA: TGTGCCAGCAGCTTTGAACAGGGGGCCAATCAGCCC.

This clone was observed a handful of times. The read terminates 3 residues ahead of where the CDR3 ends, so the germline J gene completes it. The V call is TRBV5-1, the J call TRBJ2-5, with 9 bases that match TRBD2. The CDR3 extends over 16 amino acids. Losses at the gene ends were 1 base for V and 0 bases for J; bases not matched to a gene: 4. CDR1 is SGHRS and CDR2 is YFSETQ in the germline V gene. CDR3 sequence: CASSLTTSGYQETQYF. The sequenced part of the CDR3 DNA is TGCGCCAGCAGCTTGACGACTAGCGGCTACCAAGAGACC.

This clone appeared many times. Incomplete CDR3 DNA: TGCGCCAGCAGCCGACAGGGGTTGAACACTGAA. This gives the protein CASSRQGLNTE. The full CDR3 protein is CASSRQGLNTEAFF. The rearrangement links TRBV5-1 to TRBJ1-1, with 8 bases that match TRBD1. The sequence runs out 3 residues before the end of the CDR3; the remainder is reconstructed from the germline J gene. Trimming removed 4 bases from V and 0 bases from J; junction bases left unmatched: 2. Germline assignment: CDR1 SGHRS and CDR2 YFSETQ. The CDR3 contains 14 residues.

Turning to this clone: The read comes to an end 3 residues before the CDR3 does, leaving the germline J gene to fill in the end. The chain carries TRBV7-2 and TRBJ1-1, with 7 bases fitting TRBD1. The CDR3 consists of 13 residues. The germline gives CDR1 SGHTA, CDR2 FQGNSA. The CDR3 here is CASSLERGRLAFF. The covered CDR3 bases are TGTGCCAGCAGCTTAGAGAGGGGGCGTTTA.

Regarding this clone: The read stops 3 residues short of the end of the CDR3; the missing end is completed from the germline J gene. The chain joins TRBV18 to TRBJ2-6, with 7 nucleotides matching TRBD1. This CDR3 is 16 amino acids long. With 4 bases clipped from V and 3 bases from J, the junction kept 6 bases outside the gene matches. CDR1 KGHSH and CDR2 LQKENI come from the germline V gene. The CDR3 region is CASSRGQHSGANVLTF. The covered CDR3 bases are TGTGCCAGCTCACGGGGACAGCACAGTGGGGCCAACGTC.